These 24 T cell receptor beta chains came from one sample sequenced in a study of CD8 T cells in ankylosing spondylitis. TCRdb itself ran the 5' RACE reads through MiXCR, one entry per CDR3 protein. The sample has about 44,000 distinct CDR3 sequences; about 10% are singletons. Material: blood, either unsorted or a sorted T cell fraction (not recorded which). Receptors were obtained from a male donor with ankylosing spondylitis or in good health (not recorded which).

This chain joins TRBV5-1 and TRBJ2-1; D not resolved. This CDR3 comprises 14 residues. In germline, CDR1 is SGHRS, CDR2 YFSETQ. V was trimmed by 0 bases and J by 8 bases, leaving 12 bases between them. The CDR3 nucleotides read TGCGCCAGCAGCTTGGGACTGTTCATAGATGAGCAGTTCTTC. Translating gives CASSLGLFIDEQFF.

This clonotype was detected ten times or more. The chain carries TRBV20-1 and TRBJ2-7, with D hard to call. Trimming removed 1 base at V and 7 bases at J, with 14 bases between. CDR3 length: 13 residues. Germline CDR1 reads DFQATT; CDR2 reads SNEGSKA (reference sequence). The CDR3 DNA is TGCAGTGCTAGAGGTAACACGGGTAGAGAGCAGTACTTC. Protein: CSARGNTGREQYF.

This clonotype was counted a few times. CDR3 in DNA: TGTGCCAGCCGACAGGAGGAACTGAACACTGAAGCTTTCTTT. This sequence encodes CASRQEELNTEAFF. This sequence joins TRBV6-1 and TRBJ1-1; a possible D gene is TRBD1 (6 bases). V was clipped by 8 bases and J by 0 bases, with 13 bases between them. This CDR3 spans 14 amino acids. Germline CDR1 and CDR2: MNHNS and SASEGT.

J is TRBJ2-1 and V is TRBV5-5, with a tentative D call TRBD2 (5 bases). The CDR3 loop spans 15 amino acids. V lost 6 bases and J 0 bases, leaving 13 bases between the germline ends. Germline CDR1 is SGHKS and CDR2 is YYEKEE (reference sequence). The CDR3: CASIRRADSYNEQFF. For the CDR3, the DNA is TGTGCCAGCATCCGGCGGGCAGACTCCTACAATGAGCAGTTCTTC.

This clonotype was detected ten times or more. The J gene is TRBJ2-1, the V gene TRBV3-1; D is tentatively TRBD1 or TRBD2 (6 bases each). The length of the CDR3 is 17 residues. Germline CDR1 is LGHDT and CDR2 is YNNKEL (reference sequence). Trimming shortened V by 3 bases and J by 4 bases, and 19 bases separated the two germline ends. CDR3 loop: CASSQFYSGGVYNEQFF. In DNA, the CDR3 is TGTGCCAGCAGCCAGTTCTACTCCGGGGGCGTATACAATGAGCAGTTCTTC.

This chain links TRBV12-3 or TRBV12-4 with TRBJ2-1; 10 bases align to TRBD2. The trim removed 5 bases at V and 8 bases at J, leaving 15 bases unmatched. The CDR3 length is 17 residues. The CDR3 here is CASSRSRSGGAEYEQFF. The DNA for the CDR3 is TGTGCCAGCAGTCGATCCAGAAGCGGGGGGGCCGAGTATGAGCAGTTCTTC.

This clonotype was counted at least ten times. V usage is TRBV20-1 and J usage is TRBJ2-7; 7 bases are shared with TRBD2. The junction had 11 bases not matched to a gene; V was cut back by 7 bases and J by 2 bases. The germline gives CDR1 DFQATT, CDR2 SNEGSKA (reference sequence). The CDR3 has 14 amino acids. In DNA form, the CDR3 reads TGCAGTGGCTGGGGGGAGGGGAGAGCCTACGAGCAGTACTTC. It translates to CSGWGEGRAYEQYF.

This clonotype was seen a handful of times. This chain uses TRBV3-1 with TRBJ2-1, with TRBD1 as a possible D gene (5 bases). CDR1 and CDR2 from the germline V gene are LGHDT and YNNKEL (reference sequence). The CDR3 has 15 residues. V was trimmed by 1 base and J by 7 bases, leaving 14 bases between them. CDR3 DNA sequence: TGTGCCAGCAGCCAAGGTTGGGGCGTGGGGAATGAGCAGTTCTTC. Translation: CASSQGWGVGNEQFF.

At least ten counts were recorded for this clonotype. The chain uses TRBV5-1 and TRBJ2-3, with 8 bases that match TRBD2. Losses at the gene ends were 0 bases for V and 4 bases for J; bases not matched to a gene: 7. The germline CDR1 and CDR2 sequences are SGHRS and YFSETQ. The CDR3 extends over 16 amino acids. The CDR3 DNA is TGCGCCAGCAGCTTGGAGTTACGGCGGGGGGCAGATACGCAGTATTTT. Translated, it gives CASSLELRRGADTQYF.

This clonotype was picked up many times. CDR3 in DNA: TGTGCCAGCAGCGTAGCATATGGGGGCGAGTACGAGCAGTACTTC. Its protein product is CASSVAYGGEYEQYF. The chain is built from TRBV9 and TRBJ2-7; D perhaps matches TRBD1 (6 bases). Per the germline V gene, CDR1 is SGDLS and CDR2 is YYNGEE. The CDR3 has 15 residues. The ends were cut back, 0 bases at V and 4 bases at J, with 14 bases in the middle.

There are many counts of this clonotype. V usage is TRBV24-1 and J usage is TRBJ2-5; 13 bases are a match to TRBD2. Unmatched junction bases numbered 4, after V lost 3 bases and J lost 7 bases. CDR1 is KGHDR, CDR2 SFDVKD, per germline. This CDR3 is built from 15 residues. CDR3 residues: CATSDGGLAGWTQYF. CDR3 sequence (DNA): TGTGCCACCAGTGATGGGGGACTAGCGGGATGGACCCAGTACTTC.

In its sample, this clonotype is medium-sized. This rearrangement joins TRBV29-1 to TRBJ1-1; D is possibly TRBD1 (6 bases). Germline lookup yields CDR1 SQVTM and CDR2 ANQGSEA. Trimming took off 6 bases at V and 0 bases at J, with 8 bases between the two ends. The CDR3 loop spans 12 amino acids. Here the CDR3 reads CSVWTVNTEAFF. The CDR3 DNA reads as TGCAGCGTGTGGACAGTGAACACTGAAGCTTTCTTT.

This clonotype was seen more than once but under ten times. J is TRBJ2-6 and V is TRBV19; D may be TRBD1 or TRBD2 (5 bases each). Trimming took off 6 bases at V and 0 bases at J, with 9 bases between the two ends. CDR1 is LNHDA and CDR2 is SQIVND in the germline V gene (reference sequence). This CDR3 spans 15 amino acids. CDR3 region: CASSPGSSGANVLTF. The DNA of the CDR3 is TGTGCCAGTAGCCCAGGGAGCTCTGGGGCCAACGTCCTGACTTTC.

By share, this clonotype ranks as large (0.1 to 1%). The V gene is TRBV5-1, the J gene TRBJ2-3; 10 nucleotides align to TRBD2. V lost 4 bases to trimming and J lost 7 bases; unmatched junction nucleotides: 21. CDR1 is SGHRS, CDR2 YFSETQ, per germline. The CDR3 has 19 amino acids. The CDR3 region has the DNA TGCGCCAGCAGCCCTGATAGCGGGGGGAATATCTATCTGGGAAATACGCAGTATTTT. This codes for CASSPDSGGNIYLGNTQYF.

This clonotype has ten or more counts. The chain carries TRBV10-3 and TRBJ2-1, with 7 bases identical to TRBD1. CDR3 length: 14 residues. V was pared by 6 bases and J by 0 bases, with 2 bases of the junction left unmatched. Germline V lookup: CDR1 ENHRY, CDR2 SYGVKD. CDR3 nucleotides: TGTGCCATCAGGGGACAGAGCTCCTACAATGAGCAGTTCTTC. It translates to CAIRGQSSYNEQFF.

The gene calls are TRBV7-8 and TRBJ1-3; unclear D gene. The V end was cut by 4 bases, the J end by 7 bases, with 11 bases between. This CDR3 contains 13 residues. Germline V gene lookup returns CDR1 SGHVS and CDR2 FQNEAQ. The CDR3 coding sequence is TGTGCCAGCAGCTACTTAGGTCGGAACACCATATATTTT. Its protein is CASSYLGRNTIYF. Drawing the rest from reference TRBV7-8 and TRBJ1-3, the complete variable domain is GAGVSQSPRYKVAKRGQDVALRCDPISGHVSLFWYQQALGQGPEFLTYFQNEAQLDKSGLPSDRFFAERPEGSVSTLKIQRTQQEDSAVYLCASSYLGRNTIYFGEGSWLTVV.

Regarding this clonotype: A much larger clonotype is one base distant, so this may be a read error. The chain joins TRBV6-5 to TRBJ2-1, with 9 bases fitting TRBD1. V lost 4 bases to trimming and J lost 7 bases; unmatched junction nucleotides: 8. Germline CDR1 is MNHEY and CDR2 is SVGAGI. This CDR3 region has 15 residues. This CDR3 reads CASSSGQGTTNEQFF. The DNA for the CDR3 is TGTGCCAGCAGTTCTGGACAGGGGACAACGAATGAGCAGTTCTTC.

This clonotype occurred many times. This chain links TRBV12-3 or TRBV12-4 with TRBJ1-3; D gene uncertain. Trimming pared 0 bases from V and 0 bases from J, leaving 15 bases between. There are 18 residues in the CDR3. This CDR3 is CASSLAGLDLRSGNTIYF. The CDR3 bases are TGTGCCAGCAGTTTAGCGGGTTTGGACCTTCGCTCTGGAAACACCATATATTTT.

This clonotype was observed at least ten times. The CDR3 region is CASSLGDRDGSGGYTF. The CDR3 bases are TGCGCCAGCAGCCTGGGAGACAGGGATGGTAGCGGCGGCTACACCTTC. The J gene is TRBJ1-2, the V gene TRBV5-1, with 7 bases that match TRBD1. CDR1 SGHRS and CDR2 YFSETQ come from the germline V gene. This CDR3 spans 16 amino acids. Trimming cost V 4 bases and J 8 bases; bases outside gene matches: 17. Looking up the rest from reference TRBV5-1 and TRBJ1-2 gives the full variable domain: KAGVTQTPRYLIKTRGQQVTLSCSPISGHRSVSWYQQTPGQGLQFLFEYFSETQRNKGNFPGRFSGRQFSNSRSEMNVSTLELGDSALYLCASSLGDRDGSGGYTFGSGTRLTVV.

This clonotype was seen only a few times. The rearrangement uses TRBV6-5 and TRBJ2-5; 10 positions match TRBD2. J was trimmed by 3 bases and V by 4 bases; bases with no gene match: 17. The CDR3 consists of 19 residues. Looked up from germline, CDR1 is MNHEY and CDR2 is SVGAGI. CDR3: CASSSSHPNEAGGEETQYF. The CDR3 nucleotides are TGTGCCAGCAGTTCTTCTCACCCTAACGAAGCGGGGGGGGAAGAGACCCAGTACTTC.

To note about this clonotype: A clone one base away is much larger, so this may be a read error. This chain joins TRBV5-1 and TRBJ2-7; D tentatively fits TRBD1 or TRBD2 (7 bases each). The CDR3 extends over 13 amino acids. CDR1 and CDR2 (germline): SGHRS, YFSETQ. As DNA, the CDR3 is TGCGCCAGCAGGACAGGGACTACCTACGGGCAGTACTTC. This codes for CASRTGTTYGQYF.

This clonotype was counted a few times. The V gene is TRBV7-9, the J gene TRBJ2-5, with 9 bases aligning to TRBD1. V lost 6 bases and J lost 3; bases outside the gene matches: 5. Per the germline V gene, CDR1 is SEHNR and CDR2 is FQNEAQ (reference sequence). The CDR3 is 14 residues long. CDR3 nucleotides: TGTGCCAGCAGACTGACAGGGGGTGAAGAGACCCAGTACTTC. Its translation: CASRLTGGEETQYF.

This clonotype showed up many times. The V gene is TRBV4-2, the J gene TRBJ2-7, with 9 bases identical to TRBD1. The CDR3 contains 15 residues. In germline, CDR1 is LGHNA, CDR2 YNFKEQ. Losses at the gene ends were 3 bases for V and 0 bases for J; bases not matched to a gene: 3. The CDR3 sequence: CASSQTDRGSYEQYF. CDR3 DNA: TGTGCCAGCAGCCAGACGGACAGGGGCTCCTACGAGCAGTACTTC.

This chain uses TRBV7-6 with TRBJ2-2; tentative D call: TRBD2 (6 bases). V was trimmed by 5 bases and J by 4 bases, leaving 14 bases between them. CDR3 length: 15 amino acids. Germline CDR1 SGHVS, CDR2 FNYEAQ. The CDR3 DNA reads as TGTGCCAGCAGCGACACGACTAGAGCCACCGGGGAGCTGTTTTTT. It specifies CASSDTTRATGELFF. The variable domain in full, with the rest retrieved from reference TRBV7-6 and TRBJ2-2, is GAGVSQSPRYKVTKRGQDVALRCDPISGHVSLYWYRQALGQGPEFLTYFNYEAQQDKSGLPNDRFSAERPEGSISTLTIQRTEQRDSAMYRCASSDTTRATGELFFGEGSRLTVL.